Detailed here is one T cell receptor (beta chain). Its target is not known. PCR amplification relied on 60 Vbeta primers (plus 13 Jbeta primers). The method was immunoSEQ multiplex PCR; TCRdb's version includes in-frame clones alone and lacks a portion of them. Of under 200,000 clones in the sample, more than 9.5% were seen once. Germline CDR1 SGHNT, CDR2 YYREEE (reference sequence). Trimming took 4 bases from V and 4 from J, leaving 17 bases between them. CDR3 length: 15 amino acids. These data originate in a study of cytomegalovirus exposure and HLA in healthy donors. Study-level information: Approximately 85 million unique TCRs from HLA-typed donors were held in an early data release.

The study, taken as a whole, reports: Three CMV-associated chains were confirmed in vitro to be specific for CMV antigens. Immune exposure was documented only through CMV serostatus. Across all donors, roughly uniform sequencing depth was an assumption of the presence/absence analyses.

The sequence was collected from a man aged 50 to 60 in good health and CMV-seropositive. The rearrangement links TRBV5-4 to TRBJ1-1, with D possibly TRBD1 on 5 matching bases. Source material: PBMCs. The DNA for the CDR3 is TGTGCCAGCAGCCCATCCGGGGGTAGGGTCACTGAAGCTTTCTTT. Translating it yields CASSPSGGRVTEAFF.